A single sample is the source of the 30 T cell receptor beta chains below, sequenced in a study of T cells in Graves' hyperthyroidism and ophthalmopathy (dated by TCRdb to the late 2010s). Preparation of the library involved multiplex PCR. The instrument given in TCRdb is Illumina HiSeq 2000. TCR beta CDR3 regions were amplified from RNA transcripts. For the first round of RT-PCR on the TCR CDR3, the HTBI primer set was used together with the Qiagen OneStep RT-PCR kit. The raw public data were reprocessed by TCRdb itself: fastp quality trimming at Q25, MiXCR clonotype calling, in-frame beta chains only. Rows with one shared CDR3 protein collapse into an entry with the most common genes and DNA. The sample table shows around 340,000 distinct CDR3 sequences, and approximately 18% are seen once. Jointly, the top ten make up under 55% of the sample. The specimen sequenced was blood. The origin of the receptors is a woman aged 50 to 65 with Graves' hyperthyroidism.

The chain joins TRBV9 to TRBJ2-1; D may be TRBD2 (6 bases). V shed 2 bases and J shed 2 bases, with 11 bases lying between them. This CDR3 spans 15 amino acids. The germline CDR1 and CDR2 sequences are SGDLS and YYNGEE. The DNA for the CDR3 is TGTGCCAGCAGCGTCCGGGACTCTACCTACAATGAGCAGTTCTTC. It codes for CASSVRDSTYNEQFF.

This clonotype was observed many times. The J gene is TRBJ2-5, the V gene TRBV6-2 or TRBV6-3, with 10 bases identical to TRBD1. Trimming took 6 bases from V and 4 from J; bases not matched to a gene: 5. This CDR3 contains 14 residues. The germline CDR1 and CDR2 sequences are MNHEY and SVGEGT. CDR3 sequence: CASSWTGGAETQYF. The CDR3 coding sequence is TGTGCCAGCAGCTGGACAGGGGGGGCAGAGACCCAGTACTTC.

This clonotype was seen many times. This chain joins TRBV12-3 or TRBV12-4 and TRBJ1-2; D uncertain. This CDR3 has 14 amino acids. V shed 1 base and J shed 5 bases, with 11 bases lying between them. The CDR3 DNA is TGTGCCAGCAGTTTAGGCCAGGAGGCTTATGGCTACACCTTC. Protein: CASSLGQEAYGYTF.

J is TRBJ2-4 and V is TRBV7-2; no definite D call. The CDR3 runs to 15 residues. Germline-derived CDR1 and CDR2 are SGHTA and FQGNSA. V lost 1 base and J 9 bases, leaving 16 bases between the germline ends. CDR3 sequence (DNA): TGTGCCAGCAGCTTAGAACCGGGCCTGACGGGCATTCAGTACTTC. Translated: CASSLEPGLTGIQYF.

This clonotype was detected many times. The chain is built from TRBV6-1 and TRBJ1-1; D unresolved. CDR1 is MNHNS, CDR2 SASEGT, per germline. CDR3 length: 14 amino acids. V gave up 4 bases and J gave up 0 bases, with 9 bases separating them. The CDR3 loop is CASSGFGVNTEAFF. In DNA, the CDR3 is TGTGCCAGCAGTGGCTTTGGGGTGAACACTGAAGCTTTCTTT.

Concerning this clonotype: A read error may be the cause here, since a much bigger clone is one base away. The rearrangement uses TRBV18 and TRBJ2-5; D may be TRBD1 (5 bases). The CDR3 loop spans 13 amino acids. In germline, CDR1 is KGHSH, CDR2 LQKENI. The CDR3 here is CANSPSGSETQYF. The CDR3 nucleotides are TGTGCCAACTCACCTTCAGGGTCCGAGACCCAGTACTTC.

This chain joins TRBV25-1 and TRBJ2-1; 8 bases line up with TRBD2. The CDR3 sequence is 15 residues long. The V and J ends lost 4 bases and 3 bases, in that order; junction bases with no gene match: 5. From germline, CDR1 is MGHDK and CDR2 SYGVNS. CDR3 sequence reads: CASSGAGDLYNEQFF. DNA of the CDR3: TGTGCCAGCAGTGGAGCGGGAGATCTCTACAATGAGCAGTTCTTC. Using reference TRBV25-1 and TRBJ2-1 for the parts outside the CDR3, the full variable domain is EADIYQTPRYLVIGTGKKITLECSQTMGHDKMYWYQQDPGMELHLIHYSYGVNSTEKGDLSSESTVSRIRTEHFPLTLESARPSHTSQYLCASSGAGDLYNEQFFGPGTRLTVL.

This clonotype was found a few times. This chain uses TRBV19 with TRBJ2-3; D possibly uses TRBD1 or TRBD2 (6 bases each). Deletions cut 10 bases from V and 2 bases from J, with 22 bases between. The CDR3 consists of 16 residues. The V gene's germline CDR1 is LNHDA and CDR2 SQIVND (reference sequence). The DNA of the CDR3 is TGTGCCACCTCGACCGGGGGCCACCTAAACACAGATACGCAGTATTTT. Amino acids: CATSTGGHLNTDTQYF.

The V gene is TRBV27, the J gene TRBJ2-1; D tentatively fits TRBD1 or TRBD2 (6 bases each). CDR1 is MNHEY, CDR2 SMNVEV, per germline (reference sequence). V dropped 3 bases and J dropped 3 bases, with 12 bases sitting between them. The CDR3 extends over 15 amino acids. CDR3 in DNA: TGTGCCAGCAGTTTCAAGGGGGGAGGCTACAATGAGCAGTTCTTC. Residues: CASSFKGGGYNEQFF.

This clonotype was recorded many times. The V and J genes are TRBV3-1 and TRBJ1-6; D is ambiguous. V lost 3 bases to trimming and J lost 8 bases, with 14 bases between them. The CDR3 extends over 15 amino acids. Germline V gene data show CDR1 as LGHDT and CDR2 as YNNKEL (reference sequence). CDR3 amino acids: CASSQAPGNDSPLHF. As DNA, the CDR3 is TGTGCCAGCAGCCAGGCCCCGGGTAACGATTCACCCCTCCACTTT.

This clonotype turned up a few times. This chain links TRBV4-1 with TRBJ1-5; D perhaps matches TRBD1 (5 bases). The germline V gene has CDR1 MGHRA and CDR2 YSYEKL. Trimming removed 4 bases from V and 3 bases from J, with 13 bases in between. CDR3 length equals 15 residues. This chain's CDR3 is CASSLSRGNNQPQHF. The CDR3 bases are TGCGCCAGCAGCCTAAGTCGGGGGAACAATCAGCCCCAGCATTTT.

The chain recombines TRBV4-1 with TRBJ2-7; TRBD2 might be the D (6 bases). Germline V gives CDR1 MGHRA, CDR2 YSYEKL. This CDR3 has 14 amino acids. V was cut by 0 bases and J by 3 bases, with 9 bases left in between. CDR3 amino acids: CASSQEPGGYEQYV. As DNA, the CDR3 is TGCGCCAGCAGCCAAGAACCCGGGGGCTACGAGCAGTACGTC.

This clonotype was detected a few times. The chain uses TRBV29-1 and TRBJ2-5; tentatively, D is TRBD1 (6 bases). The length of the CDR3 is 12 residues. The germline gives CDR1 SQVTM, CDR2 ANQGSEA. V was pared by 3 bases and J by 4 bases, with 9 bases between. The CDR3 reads CSVEGAGETQYF. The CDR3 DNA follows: TGCAGCGTTGAGGGGGCGGGAGAGACCCAGTACTTC.

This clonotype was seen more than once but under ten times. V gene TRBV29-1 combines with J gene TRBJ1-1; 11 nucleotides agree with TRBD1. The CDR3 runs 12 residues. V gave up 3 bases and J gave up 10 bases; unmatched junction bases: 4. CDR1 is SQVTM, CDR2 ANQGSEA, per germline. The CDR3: CSVEDRGQIAFF. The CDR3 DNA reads TGCAGCGTTGAGGACAGGGGGCAGATAGCTTTCTTT.

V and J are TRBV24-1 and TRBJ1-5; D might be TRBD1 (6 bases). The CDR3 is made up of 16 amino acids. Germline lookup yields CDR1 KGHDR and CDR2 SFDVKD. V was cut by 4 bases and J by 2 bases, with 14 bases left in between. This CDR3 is CATSESTGIGNQPQHF. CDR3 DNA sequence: TGTGCCACCAGTGAATCAACAGGGATCGGCAATCAGCCCCAGCATTTT.

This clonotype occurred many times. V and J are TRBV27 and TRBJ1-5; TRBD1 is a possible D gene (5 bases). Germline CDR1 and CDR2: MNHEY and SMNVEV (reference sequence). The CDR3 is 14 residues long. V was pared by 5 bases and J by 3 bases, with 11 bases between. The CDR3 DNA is TGTGCCAGCAGTCTCGGCAGGGCCAATCAGCCCCAGCATTTT. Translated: CASSLGRANQPQHF.

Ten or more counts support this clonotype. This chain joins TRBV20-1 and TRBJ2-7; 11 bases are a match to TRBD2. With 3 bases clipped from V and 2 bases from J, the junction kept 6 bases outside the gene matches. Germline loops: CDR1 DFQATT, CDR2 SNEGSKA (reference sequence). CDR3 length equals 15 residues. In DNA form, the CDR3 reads TGCAGTGCTAGTGACGGGACTAGCGGAACCTACGAGCAGTACTTC. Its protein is CSASDGTSGTYEQYF.

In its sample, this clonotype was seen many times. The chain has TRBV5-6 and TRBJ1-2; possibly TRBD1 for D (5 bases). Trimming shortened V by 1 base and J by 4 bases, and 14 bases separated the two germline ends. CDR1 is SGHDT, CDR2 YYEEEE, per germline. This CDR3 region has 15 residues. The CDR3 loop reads CASSLNGGLIYGYTF. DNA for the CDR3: TGTGCCAGCAGCTTGAACGGGGGACTGATCTATGGCTACACCTTC.

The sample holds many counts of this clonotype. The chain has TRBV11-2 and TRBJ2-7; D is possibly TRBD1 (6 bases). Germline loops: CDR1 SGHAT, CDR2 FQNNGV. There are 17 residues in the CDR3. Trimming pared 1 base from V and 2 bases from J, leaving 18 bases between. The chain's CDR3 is CASSLARDNLFPYEQYF. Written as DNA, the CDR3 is TGTGCCAGCAGCTTAGCCCGGGACAACCTCTTCCCCTACGAGCAGTACTTC.

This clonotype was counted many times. Written as DNA, the CDR3 is TGCAGTGCTAAGGCTACCCTATCCTACGAGCAGTACTTC. Translating gives CSAKATLSYEQYF. This rearrangement joins TRBV20-1 to TRBJ2-7; D uncertain. Trimming stripped 4 bases from V and 1 base from J, with 11 bases between. This CDR3 has 13 residues. Germline assignment: CDR1 DFQATT and CDR2 SNEGSKA (reference sequence).

This CDR3 reads CASSVGTDIAGANVLTF. DNA of the CDR3: TGTGCCAGCAGCGTAGGGACAGACATCGCTGGGGCCAACGTCCTGACTTTC. The chain carries TRBV9 and TRBJ2-6; possibly TRBD1 for D (6 bases). Per germline, CDR1 SGDLS and CDR2 YYNGEE. CDR3 length: 17 residues. V was cut by 0 bases and J by 2 bases, with 12 bases left in between.

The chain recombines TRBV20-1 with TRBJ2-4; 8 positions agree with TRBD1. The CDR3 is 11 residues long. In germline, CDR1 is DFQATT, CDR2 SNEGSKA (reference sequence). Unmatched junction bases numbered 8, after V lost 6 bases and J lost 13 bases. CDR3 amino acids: CSAPRGQGQYF. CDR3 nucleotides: TGCAGTGCCCCCAGAGGACAGGGACAGTACTTC.

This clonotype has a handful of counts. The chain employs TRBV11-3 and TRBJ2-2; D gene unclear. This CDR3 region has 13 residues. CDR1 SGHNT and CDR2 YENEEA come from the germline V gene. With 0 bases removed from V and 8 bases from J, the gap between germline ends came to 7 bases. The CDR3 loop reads CASSLDYYGELFF. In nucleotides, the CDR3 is TGTGCCAGCAGCTTAGATTACTATGGGGAGCTGTTTTTT.

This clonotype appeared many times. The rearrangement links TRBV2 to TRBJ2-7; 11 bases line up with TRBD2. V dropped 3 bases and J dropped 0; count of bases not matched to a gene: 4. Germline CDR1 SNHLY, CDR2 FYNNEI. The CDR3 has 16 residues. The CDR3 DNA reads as TGTGCCAGCAGTGACTCTAGCGGGAGGAGCTCCTACGAGCAGTACTTC. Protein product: CASSDSSGRSSYEQYF.

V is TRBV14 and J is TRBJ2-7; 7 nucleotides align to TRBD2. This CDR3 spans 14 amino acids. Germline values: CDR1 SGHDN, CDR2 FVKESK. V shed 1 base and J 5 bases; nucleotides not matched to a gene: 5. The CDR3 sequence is CASSQVGRRNEQYF. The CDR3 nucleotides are TGTGCCAGCAGCCAAGTCGGGAGGCGGAACGAGCAGTACTTC.

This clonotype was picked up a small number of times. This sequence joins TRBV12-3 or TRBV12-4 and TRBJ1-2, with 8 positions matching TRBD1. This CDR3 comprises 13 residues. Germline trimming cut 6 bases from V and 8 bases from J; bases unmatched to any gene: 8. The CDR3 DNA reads TGTGCCAGCAGGCCGGGACAGGCGGAGGGCTACACCTTC. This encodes CASRPGQAEGYTF.

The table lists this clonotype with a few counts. CDR3 loop: CASSPPRVKSSYEQYF. CDR3 nucleotides: TGTGCCAGCTCACCACCGCGGGTAAAGAGCTCCTACGAGCAGTACTTC. The chain carries TRBV18 and TRBJ2-7; perhaps TRBD2 as D (5 bases). V shed 0 bases and J shed 0 bases, with 12 bases lying between them. CDR1 and CDR2 from the germline V gene are KGHSH and LQKENI. The CDR3 sequence is 16 residues long.

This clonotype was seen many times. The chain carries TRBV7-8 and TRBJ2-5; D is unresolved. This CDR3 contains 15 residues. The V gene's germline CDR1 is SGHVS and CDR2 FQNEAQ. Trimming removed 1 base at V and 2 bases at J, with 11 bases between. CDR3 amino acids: CASSLESGRQETQYF. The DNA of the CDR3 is TGTGCCAGCAGCTTAGAGTCGGGCCGTCAAGAGACCCAGTACTTC.

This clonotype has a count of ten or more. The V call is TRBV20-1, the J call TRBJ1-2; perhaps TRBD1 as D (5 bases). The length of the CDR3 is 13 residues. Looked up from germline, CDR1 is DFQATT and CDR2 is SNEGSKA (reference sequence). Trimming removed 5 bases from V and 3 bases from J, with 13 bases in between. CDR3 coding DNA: TGCAGTGCTGCCAATTTGGGGGACTATGGCTACACCTTC. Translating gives CSAANLGDYGYTF.

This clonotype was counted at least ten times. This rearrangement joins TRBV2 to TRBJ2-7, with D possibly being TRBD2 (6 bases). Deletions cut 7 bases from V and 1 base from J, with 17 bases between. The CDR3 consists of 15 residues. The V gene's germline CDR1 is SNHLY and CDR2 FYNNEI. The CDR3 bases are TGTGCCAGCATTGATTCCGGGAGCGGTTCCTACGAGCAGTACTTC. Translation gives CASIDSGSGSYEQYF.